A selection of T cell receptor beta chains follows, all from one sample in a study of CD8 T cells in ankylosing spondylitis. Each CDR3 protein is one row after TCRdb ran MiXCR on the 5' RACE reads. The table lists under 450,000 distinct CDR3 sequences, roughly 15% of them singletons. Sequencing used blood, either unsorted or a sorted T cell fraction (not recorded which). These receptors were obtained from a male donor with ankylosing spondylitis. Each CDR3 is given with its conserved first and last residue. The D gene is left open where the match is weak. The size of a clone is reported for some rows only, either as once, few or many, or as a class for expanded clones.

clone size	V gene	D gene	J gene	CDR3 DNA	CDR3 protein
-	TRBV6-1	-	TRBJ1-1	TGTGCCAGCAGGGCCACGGTTAGCACTGAAGCTTTCTTT	CASRATVSTEAFF
-	TRBV20-1	-	TRBJ1-5	TGCAGTGCTGCCGGACAGACTTATAGCAATCAGCCCCAGCATTTT	CSAAGQTYSNQPQHF
many	TRBV12-3/TRBV12-4	-	TRBJ2-5	TGTGCCAGCAGTTTCTTCCAGGGGGAGACCCAGTACTTC	CASSFFQGETQYF
-	TRBV7-2	-	TRBJ1-2	TGTGCCAGCAGCCCGAGACCGATTGGGGACTATGGCTACACCTTC	CASSPRPIGDYGYTF
few	TRBV5-6	TRBD1	TRBJ1-1	TGTGCCAGCAGCTCTGGGACAGGGGGCGTAAAGAACACTGAAGCTTTCTTT	CASSSGTGGVKNTEAFF
-	TRBV7-9	-	TRBJ1-2	TGTGCCAGCAGCTTAGCAGTACAAGACTATGGCTACACCTTC	CASSLAVQDYGYTF
-	TRBV5-1	TRBD1	TRBJ1-5	TGCGCCAGCAGCAGGGACAGCCCTAGCAATCAGCCCCAGCATTTT	CASSRDSPSNQPQHF
few	TRBV10-3	-	TRBJ1-5	TGTGCCATCGGACCTACCGATAATCAGCCCCAGCATTTT	CAIGPTDNQPQHF
few	TRBV12-3/TRBV12-4	-	TRBJ2-3	TGTGCCAGCAGCCGAGAGCAAACAGATACGCAGTATTTT	CASSREQTDTQYF
-	TRBV30	-	TRBJ1-1	TGTGCCTGGGGTGCCCGAGCAGGGGAGGCTTTCTTT	CAWGARAGEAFF
few	TRBV13	TRBD1	TRBJ1-6	TGTGCCAGCAGCTCCCGGGGACAGAAGAATTCACCCCTCCACTTT	CASSSRGQKNSPLHF
-	TRBV4-1	-	TRBJ2-5	TGCGCCAGCAGCCAAGGGACCCACGCACAACAAGAGACCCAGTACTTC	CASSQGTHAQQETQYF
once	TRBV9	-	TRBJ1-3	TGTGCCAGCAGCGTAGGGCGGATTGGAAACACCATATATTTT	CASSVGRIGNTIYF
many	TRBV6-5	-	TRBJ1-3	TGTGCCAGCAGTTACACCATTCAGAGCTCTGGAAACACCATATATTTT	CASSYTIQSSGNTIYF
few	TRBV28	TRBD2	TRBJ2-1	TGTGCCAGCAGTTTATGGTCTAGCGGGAGTAATGAGCAGTTCTTC	CASSLWSSGSNEQFF
-	TRBV28	-	TRBJ1-5	TGTGCCAGCAGTCCCCCGCCCAGTTACAATCAGCCCCAGCATTTT	CASSPPPSYNQPQHF